The sequence of this T cell receptor (beta chain) was determined in a study of blood T cell repertoires in COVID-19. Study as a whole: T cells, B-cell-depleted T cells, or PBMCs provided the cDNA or gDNA that served as material.

How the authors handled the data: It was from reference gene primer amplification that nucleated cell counts were estimated. Assay: immunoSEQ multiplex PCR; the TCRdb copy retains only in-frame clones and omits some. V and J calls plus clone size are reproduced from that table; the DNA served to infer D and trimming. The sample carries about 150,000 clones, approximately 80% recorded once. V dropped 0 bases and J dropped 5 bases, with 11 bases sitting between them. Germline CDR1 LGHNA, CDR2 YSLEER. The CDR3 has 15 amino acids. This clonotype was obtained from a woman aged 60 to 75 with active or convalescent COVID-19. The V and J genes are TRBV4-3 and TRBJ1-5; D is possibly TRBD1 (6 bases). Sample: peripheral blood. CDR3 nucleotides: TGCGCCAGCAGCCAAGATGGGGGGGCTGATCAGCCCCAGCATTTT. Protein product: CASSQDGGADQPQHF.